The clone carrying this TCR beta chain has ten or more counts. Its antigen remains unknown. This sample is drawn from a study of beta chain features in type 1 diabetes. Study in general: On cell yields, gender and age, patients and healthy donors were similar.

Isolated RNA was reverse transcribed in full, so expressed TCRB transcripts were sequenced. The protocol was immunoSEQ multiplex PCR, while the TCRdb copy is restricted to in-frame clones and leaves out a portion. The sample shows 130,000 or so clones, 9.5% to 10% of them seen only once. Sorting produced populations that all topped 95% purity. This CDR3 is built from 12 residues. CDR1 and CDR2 from the germline V gene are KGHSH and LQKENI. V lost 3 bases to trimming and J lost 8 bases, with 8 bases between them. Findings and caveats of the study: Type 1 diabetes patients had fewer VDJ junction insertions and more deletions. Sequencing the cDNA could make cells with high TCR expression show up more than they should.

The origin of this receptor is a woman aged 40 to 50 in good health. Source material: central memory CD4+ T cells from blood. The chain employs TRBV18 and TRBJ2-1; the D gene is possibly TRBD1 (6 bases). The CDR3 DNA reads TGTGCCAGCTCACCGCGACAGGATGAGCAGTTCTTC. Residues: CASSPRQDEQFF.